A selection of T cell receptor beta chains follows, all from one sample in a study of T-cell memory formation after mild COVID-19. Each CDR3 protein gets one entry after TCRdb re-called the 5' RACE reads with MiXCR. Of a few hundred thousand distinct CDR3 sequences in the sample, roughly a fifth are singletons; the top ten hold around 21%. The sequenced sample was PBMCs or a T cell subset sorted from them (not recorded which). These receptors came from a man aged 18 to 29 who had mild COVID-19 (a few samples of this study predate the infection). Cell type and time point are not known. The CDR3 runs from the conserved cysteine through the conserved F or W. D genes are given only for firm matches. Only some rows state a clone size, as once, few, many or a class for expanded clones.

cdr3_aa	cdr3_nt	d_call	v_call	j_call	clone_size
CASSLSSIDEQFF	TGTGCCAGCAGTTTATCGTCAATCGATGAGCAGTTCTTC	NA	TRBV27	TRBJ2-1	NA
CASSLLGGNTEAFF	TGTGCCAGCAGCTTACTCGGGGGGAACACTGAAGCTTTCTTT	NA	TRBV7-9	TRBJ1-1	many
CASSPTDRGALHF	TGTGCCAGCTCACCGACTGACAGGGGAGCCCTCCACTTT	TRBD1	TRBV18	TRBJ1-6	NA
CASRPRGVDTQYF	TGTGCCAGCAGGCCGCGGGGGGTAGATACGCAGTATTTT	TRBD2	TRBV12-3/TRBV12-4	TRBJ2-3	NA
CASSDIFQGAWDEQFF	TGTGCCAGCAGCGACATCTTCCAGGGGGCGTGGGATGAGCAGTTCTTC	TRBD1	TRBV7-2	TRBJ2-1	NA
CASSATYEQYF	TGTGCCAGCAGCGCTACCTACGAGCAGTACTTC	NA	TRBV7-9	TRBJ2-7	few
CASSPPGLAKETQYF	TGTGCCAGCAGCCCACCGGGACTAGCGAAAGAGACCCAGTACTTC	TRBD2	TRBV3-1	TRBJ2-5	many
CASSSTSRVNEQFF	TGTGCCAGCAGCTCCACGTCCAGGGTAAATGAGCAGTTCTTC	NA	TRBV7-2	TRBJ2-1	NA
CASSSTGGGETQYF	TGTGCCAGCAGTTCGACAGGGGGGGGAGAGACCCAGTACTTC	TRBD1	TRBV5-5	TRBJ2-5	few
CASSSGGTSIADTQYF	TGTGCCAGCAGTTCTGGCGGGACAAGTATCGCGGATACGCAGTATTTT	NA	TRBV6-6	TRBJ2-3	few
CATGSLARINNEQFF	TGTGCCACGGGTTCGCTAGCGCGAATAAACAATGAGCAGTTCTTC	NA	TRBV6-1	TRBJ2-1	few
CASSFRTPDYGYTF	TGTGCCAGCAGCTTCAGGACGCCGGACTATGGCTACACCTTC	NA	TRBV5-4	TRBJ1-2	few
CASSYTAASSYEQYF	TGTGCCAGCAGTTACACGGCGGCCAGCTCCTACGAGCAGTACTTC	NA	TRBV6-5	TRBJ2-7	few
CASSTGIEETQYF	TGCGCCAGCAGCACCGGGATCGAAGAGACCCAGTACTTC	NA	TRBV5-1	TRBJ2-5	few
CASSTGNGYTF	TGTGCCAGCAGTACAGGGAATGGCTACACCTTC	NA	TRBV6-5	TRBJ1-2	few
CASSYGQGAFYGYTF	TGTGCCAGCAGCTACGGACAGGGGGCTTTTTATGGCTACACCTTC	TRBD1	TRBV7-9	TRBJ1-2	few
CASSPWLGGEETQYF	TGTGCCAGCAGCCCCTGGTTAGGGGGTGAAGAGACCCAGTACTTC	NA	TRBV5-5	TRBJ2-5	few
CASSSSGQGGKYF	TGTGCCAGCAGTTCCTCCGGTCAGGGAGGCAAGTATTTT	NA	TRBV12-3/TRBV12-4	TRBJ2-3	few
CASSTRVPGELFF	TGTGCCAGCAGCACGAGGGTGCCCGGGGAGCTGTTTTTT	NA	TRBV3-1	TRBJ2-2	NA
CSARTRLAEAFF	TGCAGTGCTAGAACTCGGCTCGCTGAAGCTTTCTTT	NA	TRBV20-1	TRBJ1-1	NA
CASSLGLTARNTIYF	TGTGCCAGCAGCTTAGGACTGACAGCCCGAAACACCATATATTTT	NA	TRBV11-1	TRBJ1-3	few
CAISEDPGRLNYEQYF	TGTGCCATCAGTGAGGACCCGGGGAGACTGAACTACGAGCAGTACTTC	NA	TRBV10-3	TRBJ2-7	NA
CASSLGDADTQYF	TGTGCCAGCAGCTTAGGGGACGCAGATACGCAGTATTTT	NA	TRBV4-2	TRBJ2-3	NA
CASSPQGGSTYEQYF	TGTGCCAGCAGCCCCCAGGGGGGGTCCACCTACGAGCAGTACTTC	NA	TRBV7-3	TRBJ2-7	few
CASSAWGTGDEQFF	TGTGCCAGCAGCGCCTGGGGGACGGGAGATGAGCAGTTCTTC	NA	TRBV9	TRBJ2-1	NA
CSAVSVRPWGSYNEQFF	TGCAGTGCCGTCTCGGTTCGTCCCTGGGGCTCCTACAATGAGCAGTTCTTC	NA	TRBV20-1	TRBJ2-1	NA
CASSYSRGASF	TGTGCCAGCAGTTACTCGAGGGGTGCCTCCTTC	NA	TRBV6-2/TRBV6-3	TRBJ1-2	few
CASSLRGSRDGYTF	TGTGCCAGCAGCTTGCGGGGATCAAGGGATGGCTACACCTTC	NA	TRBV5-6	TRBJ1-2	NA
CASSPAHKENTEAFF	TGTGCCAGCAGCCCCGCTCACAAGGAGAACACTGAAGCTTTCTTT	NA	TRBV7-9	TRBJ1-1	NA
CSARVTADNSPLHF	TGCAGTGCTAGAGTTACGGCAGATAATTCACCCCTCCACTTT	NA	TRBV20-1	TRBJ1-6	NA
CASSLTLAVTDTQYF	TGTGCCAGCAGCTTAACACTAGCGGTCACAGATACGCAGTATTTT	TRBD2	TRBV7-3	TRBJ2-3	few
CASGLRRRGSSYNSPLHF	TGCGCCAGCGGGCTACGGCGAAGGGGAAGCTCCTATAATTCACCCCTCCACTTT	NA	TRBV5-1	TRBJ1-6	NA
CASSASGGTDTQYF	TGTGCCAGCAGCGCTAGCGGGGGCACAGATACGCAGTATTTT	TRBD2	TRBV7-2	TRBJ2-3	NA
CASSPRYNEQFF	TGTGCCAGCAGCCCGCGCTACAATGAGCAGTTCTTC	NA	TRBV3-1	TRBJ2-1	many
CASSLPRLSSYNEQFF	TGCGCCAGCAGCTTGCCCAGACTAAGCTCCTACAATGAGCAGTTCTTC	NA	TRBV5-1	TRBJ2-1	few
CASSSRPGAAYEQYF	TGTGCCAGCAGCTCCCGCCCAGGGGCGGCCTACGAGCAGTACTTC	NA	TRBV7-9	TRBJ2-7	few
CASSQEDRGGSNEQFF	TGTGCCAGCAGCCAAGAGGACAGGGGAGGGAGCAATGAGCAGTTCTTC	TRBD1	TRBV4-2	TRBJ2-1	NA
CASTPMTGRQPQHF	TGTGCCAGCACCCCAATGACAGGACGGCAGCCCCAGCATTTT	NA	TRBV6-2/TRBV6-3	TRBJ1-5	NA
CASSIDITQPQHF	TGTGCCAGTAGTATAGACATTACTCAGCCCCAGCATTTT	NA	TRBV19	TRBJ1-5	few
CASSGQGAWEQYF	TGTGCCAGCAGTGGACAGGGGGCATGGGAGCAGTACTTC	TRBD1	TRBV6-1	TRBJ2-7	NA
CASSDSNRDEQFF	TGTGCCAGCAGTGACTCGAATCGGGATGAGCAGTTCTTC	NA	TRBV6-4	TRBJ2-1	NA
CASSSIQNTGELFF	TGTGCCAGCAGTTCGATACAGAACACCGGGGAGCTGTTTTTT	NA	TRBV28	TRBJ2-2	NA
CATSRGQGADEQYF	TGTGCCACCAGTAGGGGACAGGGGGCCGACGAGCAGTACTTC	TRBD1	TRBV24-1	TRBJ2-7	NA
CASSALAGGTDTQYF	TGTGCCAGCAGTGCGCTAGCGGGGGGCACAGATACGCAGTATTTT	TRBD2	TRBV6-4	TRBJ2-3	many
CSASPWGPGNQPQHF	TGCAGTGCCAGCCCTTGGGGGCCGGGCAATCAGCCCCAGCATTTT	NA	TRBV20-1	TRBJ1-5	few
CASSLPAYEQYF	TGTGCCAGCAGTTTACCAGCTTACGAGCAGTACTTC	NA	TRBV6-2/TRBV6-3	TRBJ2-7	NA
CASSLGWQEDTEAFF	TGCGCCAGCAGCTTGGGGTGGCAGGAAGACACTGAAGCTTTCTTT	NA	TRBV5-1	TRBJ1-1	few
CASSLNGANVLTF	TGTGCCAGCAGTTTAAATGGGGCCAACGTCCTGACTTTC	NA	TRBV12-3/TRBV12-4	TRBJ2-6	NA
CATRTPGGTGELFF	TGTGCCACCAGAACCCCCGGTGGCACCGGGGAGCTGTTTTTT	NA	TRBV15	TRBJ2-2	NA